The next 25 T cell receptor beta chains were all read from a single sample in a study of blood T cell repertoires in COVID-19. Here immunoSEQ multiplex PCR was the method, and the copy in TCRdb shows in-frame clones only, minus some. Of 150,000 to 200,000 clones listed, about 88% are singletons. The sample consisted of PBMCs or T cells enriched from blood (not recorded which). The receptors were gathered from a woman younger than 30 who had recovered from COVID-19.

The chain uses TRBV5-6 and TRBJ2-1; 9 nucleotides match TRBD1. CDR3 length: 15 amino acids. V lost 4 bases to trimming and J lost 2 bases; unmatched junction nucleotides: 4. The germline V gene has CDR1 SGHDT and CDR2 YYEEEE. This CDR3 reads CASSKDRGAYNEQFF. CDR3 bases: TGTGCCAGCAGCAAGGACAGGGGTGCCTACAATGAGCAGTTCTTC.

CDR3 in DNA: TGTGCCAGCAGCTTGGGGGACAATAGGTCTGGAAACACCATATATTTT. It yields the protein CASSLGDNRSGNTIYF. The chain combines TRBV5-4 with TRBJ1-3; a weak D match, TRBD1 (6 bases). The CDR3 length is 16 residues. CDR1 SGHNT and CDR2 YYREEE come from the germline V gene (reference sequence). Trimming left V 0 bases short and J 1 base short, with 11 bases between.

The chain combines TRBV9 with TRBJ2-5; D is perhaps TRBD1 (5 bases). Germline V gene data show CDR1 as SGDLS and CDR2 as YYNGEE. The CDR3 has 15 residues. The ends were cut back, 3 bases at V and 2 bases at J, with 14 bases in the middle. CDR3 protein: CASSAIGQGQETQYF. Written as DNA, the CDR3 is TGTGCCAGCAGCGCCATAGGGCAGGGACAAGAGACCCAGTACTTC.

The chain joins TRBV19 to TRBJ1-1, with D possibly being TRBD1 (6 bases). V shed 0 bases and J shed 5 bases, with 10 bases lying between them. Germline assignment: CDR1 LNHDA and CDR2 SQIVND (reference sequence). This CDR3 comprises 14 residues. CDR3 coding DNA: TGTGCCAGTAGTATAGAAGCAGGGGAAACTGAAGCTTTCTTT. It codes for CASSIEAGETEAFF.

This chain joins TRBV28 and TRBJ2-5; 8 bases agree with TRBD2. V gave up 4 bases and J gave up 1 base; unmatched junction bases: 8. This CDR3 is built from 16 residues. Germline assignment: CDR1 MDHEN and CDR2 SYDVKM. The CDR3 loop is CASSSQERELQETQYF. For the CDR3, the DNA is TGTGCCAGCAGTTCGCAGGAGCGGGAGCTCCAAGAGACCCAGTACTTC.

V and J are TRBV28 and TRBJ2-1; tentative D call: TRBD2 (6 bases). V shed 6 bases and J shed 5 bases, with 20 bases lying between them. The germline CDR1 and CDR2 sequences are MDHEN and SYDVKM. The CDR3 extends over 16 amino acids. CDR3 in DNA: TGTGCCAGCAGCCCTGTCAAACTAGCCGGCCACAATGAGCAGTTCTTC. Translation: CASSPVKLAGHNEQFF. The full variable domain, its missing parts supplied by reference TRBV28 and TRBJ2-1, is DVKVTQSSRYLVKRTGEKVFLECVQDMDHENMFWYRQDPGLGLRLIYFSYDVKMKEKGDIPEGYSVSREKKERFSLILESASTNQTSMYLCASSPVKLAGHNEQFFGPGTRLTVL.

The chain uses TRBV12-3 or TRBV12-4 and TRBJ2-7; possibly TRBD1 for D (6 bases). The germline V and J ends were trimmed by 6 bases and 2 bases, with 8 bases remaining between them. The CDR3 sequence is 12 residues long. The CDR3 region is CASRGDTYEQYF. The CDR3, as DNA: TGTGCCAGCAGAGGGGACACCTACGAGCAGTACTTC.

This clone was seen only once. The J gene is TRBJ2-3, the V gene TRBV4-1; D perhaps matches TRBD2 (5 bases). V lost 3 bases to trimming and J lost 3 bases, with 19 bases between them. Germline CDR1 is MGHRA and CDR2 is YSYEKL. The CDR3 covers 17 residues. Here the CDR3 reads CASSHSTFIGGTDTQYF. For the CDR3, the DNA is TGCGCCAGCAGCCACTCCACCTTCATCGGAGGTACAGATACGCAGTATTTT.

The CDR3 is CASSPTQSYEQYF. In DNA form, the CDR3 reads TGTGCCAGCAGTCCAACACAGAGCTACGAGCAGTACTTC. The J gene is TRBJ2-7, the V gene TRBV27; D gene unclear. V lost 5 bases, J lost 3 bases, and 11 bases lay in between. Germline-derived CDR1 and CDR2 are MNHEY and SMNVEV (reference sequence). The CDR3 has 13 amino acids.

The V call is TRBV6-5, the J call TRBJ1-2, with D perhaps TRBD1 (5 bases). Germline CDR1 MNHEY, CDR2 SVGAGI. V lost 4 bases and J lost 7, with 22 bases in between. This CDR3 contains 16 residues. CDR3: CASSFGGEGTLGGYTF. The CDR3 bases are TGTGCCAGCAGTTTTGGGGGGGAGGGGACTCTAGGTGGCTACACCTTC.

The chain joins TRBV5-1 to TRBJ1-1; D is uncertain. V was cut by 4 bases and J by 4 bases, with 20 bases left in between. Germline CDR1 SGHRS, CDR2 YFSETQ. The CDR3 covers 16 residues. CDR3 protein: CASSQNPSAVGTEAFF. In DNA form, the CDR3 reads TGCGCCAGCAGCCAAAACCCGTCCGCGGTAGGCACTGAAGCTTTCTTT.

CDR3 loop: CASSAKQGVVNTEAFF. In DNA, the CDR3 is TGTGCCAGCAGTGCTAAACAGGGAGTCGTGAACACTGAAGCTTTCTTT. V gene TRBV6-1 combines with J gene TRBJ1-1; maybe TRBD1 (6 bases). CDR1 MNHNS and CDR2 SASEGT come from the germline V gene. Trimming removed 4 bases from V and 0 bases from J, with 15 bases in between. There are 16 residues in the CDR3.

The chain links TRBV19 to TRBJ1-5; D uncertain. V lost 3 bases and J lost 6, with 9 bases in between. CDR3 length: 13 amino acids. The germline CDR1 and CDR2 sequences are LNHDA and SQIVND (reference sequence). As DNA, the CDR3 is TGTGCCAGTAGTATTACTACGTTTCAGCCCCAGCATTTT. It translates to CASSITTFQPQHF.

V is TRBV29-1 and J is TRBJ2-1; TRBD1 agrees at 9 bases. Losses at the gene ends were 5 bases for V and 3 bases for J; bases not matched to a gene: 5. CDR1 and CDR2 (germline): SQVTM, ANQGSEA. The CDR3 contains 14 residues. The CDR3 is CSVYGQGFYNEQFF. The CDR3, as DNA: TGCAGCGTTTACGGACAGGGGTTCTACAATGAGCAGTTCTTC.

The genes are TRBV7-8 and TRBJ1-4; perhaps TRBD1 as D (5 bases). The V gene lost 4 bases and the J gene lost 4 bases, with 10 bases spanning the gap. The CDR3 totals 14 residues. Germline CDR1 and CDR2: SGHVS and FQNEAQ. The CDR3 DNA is TGTGCCAGCAGCTCCAGCAGGGTTAATGAAAAACTGTTTTTT. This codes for CASSSSRVNEKLFF.

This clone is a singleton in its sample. CDR3 residues: CASRPFPTANEKLFF. The CDR3 DNA sequence: TGTGCCAGCAGACCTTTTCCGACAGCTAATGAAAAACTGTTTTTT. V and J are TRBV27 and TRBJ1-4; D may be TRBD1 (5 bases). Per the germline V gene, CDR1 is MNHEY and CDR2 is SMNVEV (reference sequence). The CDR3 is 15 amino acids. The ends were cut back, 6 bases at V and 3 bases at J, with 14 bases in the middle.

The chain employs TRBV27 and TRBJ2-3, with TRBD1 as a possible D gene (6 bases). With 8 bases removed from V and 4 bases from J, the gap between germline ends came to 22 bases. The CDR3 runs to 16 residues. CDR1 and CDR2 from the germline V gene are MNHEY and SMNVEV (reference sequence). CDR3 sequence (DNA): TGTGCCAGCCGCCAGGGGCGAAGCGGTTACTCAGATACGCAGTATTTT. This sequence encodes CASRQGRSGYSDTQYF.

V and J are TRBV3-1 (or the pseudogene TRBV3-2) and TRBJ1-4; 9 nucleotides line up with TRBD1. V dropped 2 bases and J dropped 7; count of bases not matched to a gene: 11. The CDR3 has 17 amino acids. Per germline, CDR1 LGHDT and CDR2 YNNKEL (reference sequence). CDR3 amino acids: CASSQPIKGTGREKLFF. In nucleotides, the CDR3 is TGTGCCAGCAGCCAACCCATAAAGGGGACAGGGCGTGAAAAACTGTTTTTT.

CDR3: CASSKTGSNYGYTF. In nucleotides, the CDR3 is TGTGCCAGCAGTAAGACAGGGTCTAACTATGGCTACACCTTC. This chain connects TRBV6-5 to TRBJ1-2, with 7 bases fitting TRBD1. The CDR3 consists of 14 residues. V lost 5 bases and J lost 0; bases outside the gene matches: 3. The germline gives CDR1 MNHEY, CDR2 SVGAGI.

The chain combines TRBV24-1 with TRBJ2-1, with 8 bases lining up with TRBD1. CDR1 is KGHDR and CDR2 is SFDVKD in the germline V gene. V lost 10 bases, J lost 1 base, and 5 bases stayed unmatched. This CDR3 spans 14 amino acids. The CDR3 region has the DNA TGTGCCACTTCTACAGGGGGGTCCTACAATGAGCAGTTCTTC. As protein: CATSTGGSYNEQFF.

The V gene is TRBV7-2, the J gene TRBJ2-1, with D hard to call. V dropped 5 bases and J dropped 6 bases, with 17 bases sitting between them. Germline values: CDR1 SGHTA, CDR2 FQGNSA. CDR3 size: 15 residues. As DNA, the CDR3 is TGTGCCAGCAGCCGTTTCTGGCTAGATAGCAATGAGCAGTTCTTC. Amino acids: CASSRFWLDSNEQFF.

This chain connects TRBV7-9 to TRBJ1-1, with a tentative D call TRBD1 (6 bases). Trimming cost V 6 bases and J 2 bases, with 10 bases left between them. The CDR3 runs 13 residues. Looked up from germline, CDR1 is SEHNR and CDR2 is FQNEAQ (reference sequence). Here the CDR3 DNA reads TGTGCCAGCAGGCCACAGGGAAACACTGAAGCTTTCTTT. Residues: CASRPQGNTEAFF. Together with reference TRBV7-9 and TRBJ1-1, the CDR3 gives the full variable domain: DTGVSQNPRHKITKRGQNVTFRCDPISEHNRLYWYRQTLGQGPEFLTYFQNEAQLEKSRLLSDRFSAERPKGSFSTLEIQRTEQGDSAMYLCASRPQGNTEAFFGQGTRLTVV.

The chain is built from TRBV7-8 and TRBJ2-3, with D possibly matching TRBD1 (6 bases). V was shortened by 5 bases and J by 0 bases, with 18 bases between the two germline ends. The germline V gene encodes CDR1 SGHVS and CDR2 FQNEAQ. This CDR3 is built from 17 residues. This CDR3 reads CASSPTITGLSTDTQYF. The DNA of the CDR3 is TGTGCCAGCAGCCCGACGATCACAGGGCTTAGCACAGATACGCAGTATTTT.

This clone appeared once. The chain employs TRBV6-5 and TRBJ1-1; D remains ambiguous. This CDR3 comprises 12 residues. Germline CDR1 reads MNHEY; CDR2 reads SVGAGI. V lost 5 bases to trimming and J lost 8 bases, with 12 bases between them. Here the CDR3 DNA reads TGTGCCAGCAGTCCACGCGGGGTAGAAGCTTTCTTT. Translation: CASSPRGVEAFF.

CDR3 loop: CASSQRTGLYEQYF. CDR3 bases: TGCGCCAGCAGCCAGAGGACAGGACTCTACGAGCAGTACTTC. The gene calls are TRBV4-1 and TRBJ2-7; TRBD1 agrees at 7 bases. V dropped 3 bases and J dropped 3; count of bases not matched to a gene: 5. From germline, CDR1 is MGHRA and CDR2 YSYEKL. CDR3 length equals 14 residues.